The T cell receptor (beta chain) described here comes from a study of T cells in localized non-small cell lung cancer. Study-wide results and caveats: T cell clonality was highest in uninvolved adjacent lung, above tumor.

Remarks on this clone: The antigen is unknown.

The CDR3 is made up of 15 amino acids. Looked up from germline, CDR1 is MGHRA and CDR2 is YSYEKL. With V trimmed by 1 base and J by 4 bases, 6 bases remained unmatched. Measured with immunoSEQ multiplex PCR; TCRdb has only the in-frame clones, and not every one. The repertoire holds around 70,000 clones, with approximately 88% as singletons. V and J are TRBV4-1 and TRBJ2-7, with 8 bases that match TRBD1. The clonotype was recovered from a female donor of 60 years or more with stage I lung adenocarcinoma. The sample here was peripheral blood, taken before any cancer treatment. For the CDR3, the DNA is TGCGCCAGCAGCCAAGGAGGGACAGGCGGGTACGAGCAGTACTTC. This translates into CASSQGGTGGYEQYF.